Shown below are 10 T cell receptor beta chains from a single sample sequenced in a study of pediatric ulcerative colitis. Clones were sequenced by immunoSEQ multiplex PCR, and TCRdb holds only the in-frame ones, with some missing. The top ten hold around 5.2% of the sample, which has tens of thousands of clones, 70% to 80% seen once. Input material: blood. The receptors shown here come from a boy between 10 and 17 years old with moderate ulcerative colitis.

About this clone: One junction end does not reproduce the germline sequence, and a read error may be involved. The chain recombines TRBV5-1 with TRBJ1-2; 8 positions agree with TRBD1. The CDR3 has 16 residues. CDR1 SGHRS and CDR2 YFSETQ come from the germline V gene. For the CDR3, the DNA is TGCGCCAGCAGCCCAGGACAGGGCCTATTGTCCCGCGGGGTGATCTTC. Residues: CASSPGQGLLSRGVIF.

The chain combines TRBV5-6 with TRBJ2-6; 7 bases map to TRBD2. The junction had 10 bases not matched to a gene; V was cut back by 5 bases and J by 8 bases. Per germline, CDR1 SGHDT and CDR2 YYEEEE. The CDR3 totals 15 residues. The CDR3 protein is CASSLGSGLPNVLTF. DNA of the CDR3: TGTGCCAGCAGTCTCGGGTCGGGACTACCCAACGTCCTGACTTTC. The full variable domain, completed using reference TRBV5-6 and TRBJ2-6, is DAGVTQSPTHLIKTRGQQVTLRCSPKSGHDTVSWYQQALGQGPQFIFQYYEEEERQRGNFPDRFSGHQFPNYSSELNVNALLLGDSALYLCASSLGSGLPNVLTFGAGSRLTVL.

The chain couples TRBV9 to TRBJ1-1; D not resolved. From germline, CDR1 is SGDLS and CDR2 YYNGEE. The CDR3 runs to 14 residues. V was shortened by 1 base and J by 0 bases, with 7 bases between the two germline ends. This CDR3 is CASSVTEMNTEAFF. The CDR3 bases are TGTGCCAGCAGCGTAACAGAGATGAACACTGAAGCTTTCTTT.

This clone was counted a single time. This chain uses TRBV9 with TRBJ1-2, with D perhaps matching TRBD1 (6 bases). The germline CDR1 and CDR2 sequences are SGDLS and YYNGEE. V shed 0 bases and J shed 4 bases, with 19 bases lying between them. The CDR3 runs 17 residues. CDR3 sequence (DNA): TGTGCCAGCAGCGTAGAGTCAGGGGCCCCGGGGGGCTATGGCTACACCTTC. Its protein is CASSVESGAPGGYGYTF.

Only a few counts were recorded for this clone. The rearrangement links TRBV7-6 to TRBJ2-5; TRBD1 or TRBD2 may be the D gene (6 bases each). The V end lost 2 bases, the J end lost 5 bases, and 12 bases lay between the germline ends. This CDR3 is built from 14 residues. Germline CDR1 reads SGHVS; CDR2 reads FNYEAQ. Here the CDR3 DNA reads TGTGCCAGCAGCTTAACGGGGGCTGGGGAGACCCAGTACTTC. Translated: CASSLTGAGETQYF.

The chain is built from TRBV19 and TRBJ2-7; D call uncertain. Germline CDR1 reads LNHDA; CDR2 reads SQIVND (reference sequence). This CDR3 has 14 residues. V gave up 5 bases and J gave up 4 bases, with 15 bases separating them. The CDR3 protein is CASSQSPRPYEQYF. DNA for the CDR3: TGTGCCAGTAGTCAGTCACCGCGACCTTACGAGCAGTACTTC.

The sample holds a few counts of this clone. The rearrangement uses TRBV2 and TRBJ1-4; D perhaps matches TRBD1 (6 bases). Deletions cut 5 bases from V and 8 bases from J, with 21 bases between. The CDR3 spans 16 residues. Germline CDR1 and CDR2: SNHLY and FYNNEI. For the CDR3, the DNA is TGTGCCAGCAGTTCCGGGACACAACGTCTACGGGAAAAACTGTTTTTT. Translation: CASSSGTQRLREKLFF.

The chain uses TRBV5-6 and TRBJ1-6; 10 nucleotides line up with TRBD1. The CDR3 consists of 17 residues. The germline V gene encodes CDR1 SGHDT and CDR2 YYEEEE. J was trimmed by 9 bases and V by 0 bases; bases with no gene match: 9. This CDR3 is CASSLGQGALRSSPLHF. The CDR3 coding sequence is TGTGCCAGCAGCTTGGGACAGGGGGCTTTGAGGAGTTCACCCCTCCACTTT.

This clone was seen just once. The V and J genes are TRBV2 and TRBJ1-1, with TRBD1 as a possible D gene (6 bases). The V and J ends lost 7 bases and 9 bases respectively, with 18 bases between them. This CDR3 has 13 residues. Germline loops: CDR1 SNHLY, CDR2 FYNNEI. The CDR3 loop reads CASTRQGTIKAFF. DNA for the CDR3: TGTGCCAGCACTCGCCAGGGGACGATAAAAGCTTTCTTT. Drawing the rest from reference TRBV2 and TRBJ1-1, the complete variable domain is EPEVTQTPSHQVTQMGQEVILRCVPISNHLYFYWYRQILGQKVEFLVSFYNNEISEKSEIFDDQFSVERPDGSNFTLKIRSTKLEDSAMYFCASTRQGTIKAFFGQGTRLTVV.

This clone was detected only a few times. V usage is TRBV11-1 and J usage is TRBJ1-1; D is ambiguous. Germline V gene lookup returns CDR1 SGHAT and CDR2 FQDESV (reference sequence). V was shortened by 6 bases and J by 1 base, with 15 bases between the two germline ends. The CDR3 has 15 residues. The CDR3 loop is CASSGLWIGNTEAFF. In DNA form, the CDR3 reads TGTGCCAGCAGTGGCCTTTGGATTGGGAACACTGAAGCTTTCTTT.